This TCR beta chain was documented in a study of T cell responses to AZD1222 COVID-19 vaccine (dated by TCRdb to the early 2020s). About the full investigation: AZD1222 recipients given second doses at about 4 weeks or at about 12 weeks were pooled, since spike-specific TCR depth and breadth were not found to differ between the two schedules. A total of 230 to 250 trial participants underwent TCR sequencing, of whom about 200 had received two doses of AZD1222 and some 25 had received two doses of the MenACWY control vaccine. Trial participants were enrolled into age subgroups of 18-55, 56-69 and 70-plus years, which contained around 150, 28 and 57 TCR-sequenced participants, respectively.

The CDR3 regions of human TCRbeta chains were analyzed by immunosequencing. Per the source publication's procedure: Repertoire TCRs were matched against a reference library of SARS-CoV-2-specific TCRs generated with the MIRA antigen-specificity platform. Breadth was defined as the fraction of unique TCRs that were SARS-CoV-2-associated. Depth was defined as the fraction of total T cells that were SARS-CoV-2-associated. Using the MIRA data, each spike-specific TCR was mapped to the spike region that the TCR reacts to and placed in a CD4 or CD8 class. Log10-transformed breadth and depth values were compared by one-way ANOVA with Sidak's multiple comparisons tests. TCRdb provides this immuneACCESS table in a form limited to in-frame rearrangements. Some clones are lacking; in checked studies, under half of them reflect an unresolved V gene, and why the rest are absent is not known. V and J calls plus clone size are reproduced from that table; the DNA served to infer D and trimming. The sample table records some 120,000 clones; 75% to 90% of these occur just once. Approximately 1.4% of the sample is in the top ten clones.

Here is what the overall study found, with its caveats: The 56-69-year group was small, and its depth increase did not reach significance, likely because of low power. After two AZD1222 doses, spike-specific TCR breadth and depth were significantly higher than at day 0 and than in MenACWY recipients. Reportedly, close to half of the unique spike-specific TCRs recognized epitopes lying outside the regions that are mutated in the B.1.351 and B.1.1.7 variants. Conclusions about previously exposed vaccinees are limited because only six or seven AZD1222 recipients were SARS-CoV-2 seropositive at baseline. Participants were mostly white British and included more females than males, and it was suggested by the authors that clonal diversity may have been underestimated. No day 14 peak-response samples were available, so repertoires were characterized only after the peak T cell response. CD4 TCRs associated with the vaccine covered the entire spike protein, and the dominant responses were in regions 160-218 and 743-854.

The intended sense of this specimen's time point label: baseline before first vaccination. The vaccinee samples were drawn from two UK trials, COV001 and COV002, one of which was a single-blind randomized controlled phase 2/3 trial testing AZD1222 (ChAdOx1 nCoV-19) in healthy adults. For TCRbeta chain sequencing, PBMC samples from trial participants were taken at day 0 and at day 28 after the second dose. The CDR3 has 16 amino acids, counting the end cysteine and phenylalanine. Only the CDR3 part of the read is kept: 48 bases, read in frame from the first base. V lost 1 base and J lost 0 bases; the stretch between them is 11 bases long. CDR1 and CDR2, per the germline V gene, are SGHAT and FQNNGV. Comments on this clone: Its antigen is not yet known. No much larger clonotype is one base removed from it; base qualities were not supplied.

The sample here was peripheral blood, taken on day 0 of AZD1222 vaccination. The rearrangement joined TRBV11-2 to TRBJ2-3; the D gene cannot be resolved reliably. The TCR was taken from an adult in good health. The nucleotide sequence reads TGTGCCAGCAGCTTAGGAGCCCAGGCTAGCACAGATACGCAGTATTTT. Translated, this is CASSLGAQASTDTQYF.